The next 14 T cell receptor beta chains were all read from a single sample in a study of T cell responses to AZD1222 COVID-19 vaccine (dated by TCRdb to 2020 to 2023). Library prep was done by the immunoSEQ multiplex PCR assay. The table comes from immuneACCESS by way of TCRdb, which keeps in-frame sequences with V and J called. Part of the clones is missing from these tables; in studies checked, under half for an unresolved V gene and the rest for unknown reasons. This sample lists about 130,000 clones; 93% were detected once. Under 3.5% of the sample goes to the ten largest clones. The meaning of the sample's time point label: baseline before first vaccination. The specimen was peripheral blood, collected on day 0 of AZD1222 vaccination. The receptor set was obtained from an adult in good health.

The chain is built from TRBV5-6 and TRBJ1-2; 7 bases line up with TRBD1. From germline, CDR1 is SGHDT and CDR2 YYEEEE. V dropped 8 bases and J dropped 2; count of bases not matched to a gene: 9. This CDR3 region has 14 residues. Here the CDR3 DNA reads TGTGCCAGTTCAAGGGACAGAAAGAACTATGGCTACACCTTC. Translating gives CASSRDRKNYGYTF.

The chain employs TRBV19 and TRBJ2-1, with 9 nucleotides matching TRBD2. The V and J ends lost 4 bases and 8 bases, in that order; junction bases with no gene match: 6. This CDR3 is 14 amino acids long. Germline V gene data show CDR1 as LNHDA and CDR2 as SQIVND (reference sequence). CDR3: CASSSGRARDEQFF. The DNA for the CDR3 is TGTGCCAGTAGTAGCGGGAGGGCAAGGGATGAGCAGTTCTTC.

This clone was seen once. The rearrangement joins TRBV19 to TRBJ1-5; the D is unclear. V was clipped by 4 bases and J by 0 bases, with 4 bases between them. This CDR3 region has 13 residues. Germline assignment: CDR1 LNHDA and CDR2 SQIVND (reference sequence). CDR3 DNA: TGTGCCAGTAGTAAAGATAGCAATCAGCCCCAGCATTTT. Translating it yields CASSKDSNQPQHF.

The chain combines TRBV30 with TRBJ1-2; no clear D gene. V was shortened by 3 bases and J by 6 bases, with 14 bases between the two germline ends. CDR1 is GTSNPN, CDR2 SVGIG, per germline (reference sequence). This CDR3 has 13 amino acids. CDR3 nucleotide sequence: TGTGCCTGGAGAGAACCCCGACCTCATGGCTACACCTTC. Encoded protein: CAWREPRPHGYTF.

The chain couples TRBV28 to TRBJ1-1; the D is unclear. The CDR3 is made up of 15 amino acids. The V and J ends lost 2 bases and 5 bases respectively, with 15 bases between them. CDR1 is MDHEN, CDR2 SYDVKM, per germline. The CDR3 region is CASSLSLPRRTEAFF. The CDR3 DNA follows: TGTGCCAGCAGTTTAAGTCTCCCACGGCGGACTGAAGCTTTCTTT.

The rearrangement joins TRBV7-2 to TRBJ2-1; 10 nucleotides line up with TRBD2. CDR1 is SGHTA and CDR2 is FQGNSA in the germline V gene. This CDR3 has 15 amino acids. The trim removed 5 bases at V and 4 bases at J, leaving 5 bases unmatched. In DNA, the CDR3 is TGTGCCAGCAGCATTACTAGCGGGGCTTACAATGAGCAGTTCTTC. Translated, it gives CASSITSGAYNEQFF.

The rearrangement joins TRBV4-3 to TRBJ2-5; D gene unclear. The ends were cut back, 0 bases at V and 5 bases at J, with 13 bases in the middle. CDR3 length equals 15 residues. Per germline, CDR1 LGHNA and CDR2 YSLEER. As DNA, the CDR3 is TGCGCCAGCAGCCAAGATCGGGCGATCGCGGAGACCCAGTACTTC. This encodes CASSQDRAIAETQYF.

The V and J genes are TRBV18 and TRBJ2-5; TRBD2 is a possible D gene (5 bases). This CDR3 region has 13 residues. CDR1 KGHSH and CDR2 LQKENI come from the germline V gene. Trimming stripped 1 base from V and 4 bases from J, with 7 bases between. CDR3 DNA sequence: TGTGCCAGCTCACCACTGGGAGTAGAGACCCAGTACTTC. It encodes CASSPLGVETQYF. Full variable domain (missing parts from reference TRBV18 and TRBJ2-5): NAGVMQNPRHLVRRRGQEARLRCSPMKGHSHVYWYRQLPEEGLKFMVYLQKENIIDESGMPKERFSAEFPKEGPSILRIQQVVRGDSAAYFCASSPLGVETQYFGPGTRLLVL.

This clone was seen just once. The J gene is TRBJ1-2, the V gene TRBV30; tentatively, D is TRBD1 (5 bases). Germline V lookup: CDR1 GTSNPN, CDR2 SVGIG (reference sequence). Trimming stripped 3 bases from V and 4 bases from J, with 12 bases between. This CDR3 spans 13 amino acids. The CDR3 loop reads CAWRGRGLYGYTF. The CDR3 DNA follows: TGTGCCTGGAGGGGCCGGGGCCTCTATGGCTACACCTTC. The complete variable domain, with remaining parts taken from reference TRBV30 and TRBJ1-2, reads SQTIHQWPATLVQPVGSPLSLECTVEGTSNPNLYWYRQAAGRGLQLLFYSVGIGQISSEVPQNLSASRPQDRQFILSSKKLLLSDSGFYLCAWRGRGLYGYTFGSGTRLTVV.

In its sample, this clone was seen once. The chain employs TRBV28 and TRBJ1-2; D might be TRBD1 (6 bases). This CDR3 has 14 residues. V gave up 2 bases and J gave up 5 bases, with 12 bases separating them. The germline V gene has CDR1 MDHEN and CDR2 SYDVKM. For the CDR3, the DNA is TGTGCCAGCAGTTTAGACGGGGGCAGGTATGGCTACACCTTC. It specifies CASSLDGGRYGYTF.

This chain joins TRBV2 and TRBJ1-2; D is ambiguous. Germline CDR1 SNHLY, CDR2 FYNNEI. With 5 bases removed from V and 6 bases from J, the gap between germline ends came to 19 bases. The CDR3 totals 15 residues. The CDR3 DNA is TGTGCCAGCAGTATCCGAGGACCCCGAATGGATGGCTACACCTTC. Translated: CASSIRGPRMDGYTF.

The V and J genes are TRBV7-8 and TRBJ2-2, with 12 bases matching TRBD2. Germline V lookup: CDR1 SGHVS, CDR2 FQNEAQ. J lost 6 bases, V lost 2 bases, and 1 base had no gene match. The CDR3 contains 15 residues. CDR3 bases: TGTGCCAGCAGCTTATCTAGCGGGAGGGCCGGGGAGCTGTTTTTT. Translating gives CASSLSSGRAGELFF.

Here the CDR3 DNA reads TGTGCCAGCACCAGAGACAGGGGCTCTGGCTACACCTTC. Its translation: CASTRDRGSGYTF. This chain uses TRBV6-5 with TRBJ1-2; TRBD1 matches 8 bases. The length of the CDR3 is 13 residues. CDR1 and CDR2 (germline): MNHEY, SVGAGI. V shed 7 bases and J 7 bases; nucleotides not matched to a gene: 8.

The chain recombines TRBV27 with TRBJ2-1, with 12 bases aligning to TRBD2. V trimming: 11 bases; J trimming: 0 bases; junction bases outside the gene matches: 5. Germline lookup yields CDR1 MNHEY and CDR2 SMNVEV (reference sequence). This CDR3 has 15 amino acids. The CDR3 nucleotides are TGTGCCCGTAGGGGACTAGCGGGCTCCTACAATGAGCAGTTCTTC. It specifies CARRGLAGSYNEQFF.